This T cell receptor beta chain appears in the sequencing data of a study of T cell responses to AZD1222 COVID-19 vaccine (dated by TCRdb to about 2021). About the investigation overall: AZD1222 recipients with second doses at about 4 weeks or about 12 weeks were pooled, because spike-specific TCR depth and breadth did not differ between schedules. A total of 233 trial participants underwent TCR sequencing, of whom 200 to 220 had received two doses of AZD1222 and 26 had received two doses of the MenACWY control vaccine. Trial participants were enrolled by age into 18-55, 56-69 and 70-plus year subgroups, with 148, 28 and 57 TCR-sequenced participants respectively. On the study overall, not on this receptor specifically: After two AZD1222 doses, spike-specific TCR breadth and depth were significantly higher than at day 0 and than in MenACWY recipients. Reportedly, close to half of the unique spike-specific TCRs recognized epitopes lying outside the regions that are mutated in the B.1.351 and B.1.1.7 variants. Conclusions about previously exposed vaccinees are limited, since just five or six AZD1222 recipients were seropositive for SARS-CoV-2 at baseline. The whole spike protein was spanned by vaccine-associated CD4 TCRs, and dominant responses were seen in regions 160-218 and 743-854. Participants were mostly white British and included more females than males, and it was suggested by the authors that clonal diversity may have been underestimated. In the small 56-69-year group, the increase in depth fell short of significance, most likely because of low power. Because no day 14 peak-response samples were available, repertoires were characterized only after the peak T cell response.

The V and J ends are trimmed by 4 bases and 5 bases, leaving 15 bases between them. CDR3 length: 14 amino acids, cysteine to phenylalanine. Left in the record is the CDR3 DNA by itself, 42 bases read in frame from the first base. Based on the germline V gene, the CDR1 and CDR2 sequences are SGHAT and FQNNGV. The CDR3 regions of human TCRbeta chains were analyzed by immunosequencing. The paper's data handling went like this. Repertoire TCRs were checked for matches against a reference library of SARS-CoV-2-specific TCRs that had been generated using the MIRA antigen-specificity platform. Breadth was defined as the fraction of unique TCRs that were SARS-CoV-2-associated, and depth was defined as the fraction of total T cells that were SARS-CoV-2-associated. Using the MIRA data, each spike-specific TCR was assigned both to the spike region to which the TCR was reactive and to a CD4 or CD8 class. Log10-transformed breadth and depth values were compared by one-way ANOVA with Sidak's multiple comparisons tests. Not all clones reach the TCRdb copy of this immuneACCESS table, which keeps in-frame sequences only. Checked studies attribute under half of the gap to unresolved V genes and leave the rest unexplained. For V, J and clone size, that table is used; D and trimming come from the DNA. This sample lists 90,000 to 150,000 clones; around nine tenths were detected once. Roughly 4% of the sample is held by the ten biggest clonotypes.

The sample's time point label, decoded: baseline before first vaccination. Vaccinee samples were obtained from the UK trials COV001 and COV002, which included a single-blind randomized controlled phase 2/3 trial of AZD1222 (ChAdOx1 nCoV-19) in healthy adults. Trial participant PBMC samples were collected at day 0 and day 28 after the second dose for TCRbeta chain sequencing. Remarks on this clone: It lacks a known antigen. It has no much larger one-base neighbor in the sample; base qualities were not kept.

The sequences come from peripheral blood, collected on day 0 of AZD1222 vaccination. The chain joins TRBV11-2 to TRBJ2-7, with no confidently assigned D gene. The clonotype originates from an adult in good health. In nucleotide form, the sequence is TGTGCCAGCAGCTGGAGACAATCCACCGACGAGCAGTACTTC. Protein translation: CASSWRQSTDEQYF.